This TCR beta chain was captured in a study of Graves' ophthalmopathy and Graves' hyperthyroidism. Whole-study results and caveats: Blood samples also showed most expanded thyroid clonotypes exceeding 0.001 frequency.

Many counts were recorded for this clonotype. The antigen is not known. Between the trimmed V and J ends, which lost 8 bases and 7 bases, there was a span of 14 bases. CDR3 size: 13 residues. The study amplified TCR beta CDR3 regions using RNA transcripts. HTBI primers primed a first-round RT-PCR, and a second-round multiplex PCR followed. TCRdb independently ran MiXCR on the multiplex PCR reads; one entry per CDR3 protein. The table shows a few hundred thousand distinct CDR3 sequences, with under 40% occurring only once. The source material was peripheral blood or thyroid tissue (not recorded which). The rearrangement joins TRBV12-3 or TRBV12-4 to TRBJ1-4, with D unclear. This TCR came from an adult man with Graves' hyperthyroidism. The CDR3 sequence: CASGYAGGEKLFF. CDR3 nucleotide sequence: TGTGCCAGCGGCTATGCGGGCGGTGAAAAACTGTTTTTT.